A single sample is the source of the 11 T cell receptor beta chains below, sequenced in a study of T cells after yellow fever vaccination. A single record per CDR3 protein comes from TCRdb applying MiXCR to the 5' RACE reads. The table has 450,000 to 600,000 distinct CDR3 sequences, about 13% seen once. The material was PBMCs, obtained on the day of the yellow fever booster vaccination. Every receptor here comes from a man aged 25 to 45 who received the YFV17D yellow fever vaccine.

V gene TRBV6-1 combines with J gene TRBJ1-5, with D perhaps TRBD1 (5 bases). The CDR3 covers 13 residues. The V end was cut by 6 bases, the J end by 5 bases, with 11 bases between. Germline CDR1 and CDR2: MNHNS and SASEGT. The CDR3 loop reads CASRPGNDQPQHF. The CDR3 nucleotides are TGTGCCAGCAGGCCAGGGAACGATCAGCCCCAGCATTTT.

Ten or more counts support this clonotype. This CDR3 is CASSYGNSPLHF. In DNA, the CDR3 is TGCGCCAGCAGTTATGGAAATTCACCCCTCCACTTT. The chain carries TRBV5-1 and TRBJ1-6; D gene uncertain. V lost 5 bases, J lost 7 bases, and 7 bases lay in between. The CDR3 contains 12 residues. Germline-derived CDR1 and CDR2 are SGHRS and YFSETQ.

This clonotype has more than one count but fewer than ten. DNA of the CDR3: TGTGCCAGCAGGCTGGGACAGGGGTATGGCTACACCTTC. Amino acid sequence: CASRLGQGYGYTF. The chain carries TRBV12-3 or TRBV12-4 and TRBJ1-2; 10 bases are shared with TRBD1. J lost 5 bases, V lost 6 bases, and 3 bases had no gene match. CDR3 size: 13 residues.

The sample holds a few counts of this clonotype. The V and J genes are TRBV10-2 and TRBJ2-3; D is unresolved. Germline V gene data show CDR1 as WSHSY and CDR2 as SAAADI. Between the trimmed V and J ends, which lost 8 bases and 4 bases, there was a span of 25 bases. The CDR3 is 17 amino acids. The CDR3 here is CASGSLGQTRSADTQYF. DNA of the CDR3: TGCGCCAGCGGGTCTCTGGGTCAGACAAGGTCCGCAGATACGCAGTATTTT.

The chain carries TRBV27 and TRBJ2-2, with 9 positions matching TRBD1. J gave up 5 bases and V 7 bases, and 8 bases lay outside the gene matches. CDR3 length: 15 residues. CDR1 MNHEY and CDR2 SMNVEV come from the germline V gene (reference sequence). CDR3 sequence (DNA): TGTGCCAGCACCAAAGGGGACAGGGAGACCGGGGAGCTGTTTTTT. Translating gives CASTKGDRETGELFF.

This clonotype turned up a few times. CDR3 coding DNA: TGCAGTGCTAGAGCTTATGGCTACACCTTC. Its translation: CSARAYGYTF. The chain uses TRBV20-1 and TRBJ1-2; D gene ambiguous. Looked up from germline, CDR1 is DFQATT and CDR2 is SNEGSKA (reference sequence). This CDR3 has 10 residues. Deletions cut 1 base from V and 5 bases from J, with 2 bases between.

This clonotype showed up just a few times. The chain carries TRBV3-1 and TRBJ2-7, with TRBD2 matching 7 bases. CDR3 length equals 12 residues. V was clipped by 6 bases and J by 6 bases; unmatched bases: 5. Per the germline V gene, CDR1 is LGHDT and CDR2 is YNNKEL (reference sequence). CDR3 DNA: TGTGCCAGCAGGTCAGCGGGAAGCGAGCAGTACTTC. Translated, it gives CASRSAGSEQYF.

This sequence joins TRBV7-2 and TRBJ2-3; TRBD2 matches at 8 bases. Looked up from germline, CDR1 is SGHTA and CDR2 is FQGNSA. There are 16 residues in the CDR3. The junction had 11 bases not matched to a gene; V was cut back by 5 bases and J by 4 bases. CDR3 sequence reads: CASSRRSGTVADTQYF. The CDR3 nucleotides are TGTGCCAGCAGCAGACGTAGCGGGACGGTTGCAGATACGCAGTATTTT.

This clonotype was counted only a few times. The chain carries TRBV29-1 and TRBJ1-1; D call uncertain. This CDR3 comprises 12 residues. Germline V CDR1 and CDR2: SQVTM, ANQGSEA. V was shortened by 3 bases and J by 4 bases, with 9 bases between the two germline ends. The CDR3 loop is CSVDWGGTEAFF. The CDR3 DNA follows: TGCAGCGTTGATTGGGGAGGCACTGAAGCTTTCTTT.

About this clonotype itself: This CDR3 fails to terminate in the conserved phenylalanine or tryptophan, so it likely reflects a read error. The rearrangement joins TRBV5-1 to TRBJ2-6; D is possibly TRBD1 (6 bases). V lost 3 bases to trimming and J lost 2 bases, with 9 bases between them. This CDR3 has 15 residues. The germline CDR1 and CDR2 sequences are SGHRS and YFSETQ. For the CDR3, the DNA is TGCGCCAGCAGCTCGACAGGTACTGGGGCCAACGTCCTGACTCTC. The encoded protein is CASSSTGTGANVLTL.

V usage is TRBV14 and J usage is TRBJ2-5; TRBD2 matches at 15 bases. V was clipped by 0 bases and J by 5 bases; unmatched bases: 22. This CDR3 is built from 23 residues. The germline gives CDR1 SGHDN, CDR2 FVKESK. The CDR3 DNA reads TGTGCCAGCAGCCAAGAAGTGGACTCCGCGCCCGGACTAGCGGGAGGGTTTTTTGAGACCCAGTACTTC. This translates into CASSQEVDSAPGLAGGFFETQYF.